The source of this TCR beta chain is a study of shared clonotypes between healthy human individuals. Study findings and constraints: Sorted-subset sequencing, rarefaction showed, was incomplete despite large depth.

With regard to this clone: No antigen is known for it.

Generated by immunoSEQ multiplex PCR, the TCRdb table keeps only in-frame clones and is missing some. The sample comprises roughly 660,000 clones, about 92% of which are singletons, and about 33% rests with the top ten. Source material: memory CD8+ T cells from PBMCs. Subset noted: CD45RO+ cells pooled with CCR7-negative TemRA cells. This sequence was found in a man aged 18 to 30 in good health. Some clones in this sample may be carry-over from other donors' samples.

CDR3 region: CASSPLQTGFYNEQFF. CDR3 nucleotide sequence: TGCGCCAGCAGCCCACTACAAACAGGGTTCTACAATGAGCAGTTCTTC. The chain has TRBV4-1 and TRBJ2-1, with D possibly being TRBD1 (6 bases). CDR1 and CDR2 (germline): MGHRA, YSYEKL. Trimming took off 4 bases at V and 3 bases at J, with 16 bases between the two ends. This CDR3 region has 16 residues.